The clone carrying this T cell receptor beta chain was picked up a small number of times. This entry is derived from a study of blood T cell repertoires in COVID-19. Per the authors' pipeline: The assay estimated nucleated cells by amplifying reference gene primers. Method: immunoSEQ multiplex PCR; TCRdb's copy keeps in-frame clones and lacks some. V, J and clone size derive from that table, while D and trimming were established from the DNA sequence. The data contain around 120,000 clones, about 85% of them singletons. The CDR3 runs 20 residues. From germline, CDR1 is SGHRS and CDR2 YFSETQ. The ends lost 0 bases at V and 2 bases at J; junction bases unmatched: 13.

This receptor was identified in a man at least 80 years old with acute or convalescent COVID-19. Material: peripheral blood. The V gene is TRBV5-1, the J gene TRBJ2-2; 10 positions match TRBD2. DNA of the CDR3: TGCGCCAGCAGCTTGGCGGGGGCATCTACTAGCGGGGCAAACACCGGGGAGCTGTTTTTT. Residues: CASSLAGASTSGANTGELFF.